This TCR beta chain was captured by sequencing in a study of blood T cell repertoires in COVID-19. Sequencing used immunoSEQ multiplex PCR; TCRdb keeps in-frame clones, though not all of them. This sample has about 75,000 clones, with approximately 90% found just once. V lost 1 base to trimming and J lost 4 bases, with 13 bases between them. CDR3 length: 15 amino acids. Looked up from germline, CDR1 is SGHTA and CDR2 is FQGNSA. Sequencing was performed on peripheral blood. The chain joins TRBV7-2 to TRBJ1-2; a weak D match, TRBD1 (5 bases). The TCR originated in a human donor in a cohort sampled during active COVID-19. The CDR3 loop is CASSLVRQGSYGYTF. The CDR3 nucleotides are TGTGCCAGCAGCTTAGTAAGGCAGGGAAGCTATGGCTACACCTTC.